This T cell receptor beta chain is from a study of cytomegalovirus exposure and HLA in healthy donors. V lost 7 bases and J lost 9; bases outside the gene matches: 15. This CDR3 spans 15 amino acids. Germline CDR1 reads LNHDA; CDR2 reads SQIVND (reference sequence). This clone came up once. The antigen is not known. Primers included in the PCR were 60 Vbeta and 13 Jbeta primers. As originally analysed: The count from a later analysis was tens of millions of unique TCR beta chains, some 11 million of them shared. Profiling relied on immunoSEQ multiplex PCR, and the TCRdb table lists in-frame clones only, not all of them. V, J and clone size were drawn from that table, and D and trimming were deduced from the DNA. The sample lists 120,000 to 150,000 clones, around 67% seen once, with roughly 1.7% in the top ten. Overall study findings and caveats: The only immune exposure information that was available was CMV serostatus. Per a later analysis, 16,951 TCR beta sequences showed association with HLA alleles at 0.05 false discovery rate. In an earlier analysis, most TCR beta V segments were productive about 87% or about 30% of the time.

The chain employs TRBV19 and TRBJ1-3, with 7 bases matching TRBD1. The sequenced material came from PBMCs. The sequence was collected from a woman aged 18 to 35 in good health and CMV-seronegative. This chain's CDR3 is CASNPRPGQRSTIYF. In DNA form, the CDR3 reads TGTGCCAGTAACCCACGGCCGGGACAGCGAAGCACCATATATTTT. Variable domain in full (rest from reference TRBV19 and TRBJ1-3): DGGITQSPKYLFRKEGQNVTLSCEQNLNHDAMYWYRQDPGQGLRLIYYSQIVNDFQKGDIAEGYSVSREKKESFPLTVTSAQKNPTAFYLCASNPRPGQRSTIYFGEGSWLTVV.